This TCR beta chain was found in a study of cytotoxic CD8 clonotypes in ibrutinib-treated CLL. At the level of the study: The patients, about a dozen relapsed/refractory and fewer than 16 treatment-naive, included about 18 who were IGHV unmutated. Investigators collected response samples after a median approximately eleven months of treatment, range 6 to 36.

Data came from immunoSEQ multiplex PCR; TCRdb stores just in-frame clones and leaves some out. The sample has 50,000 to 70,000 clones; roughly 50% are singletons. Study results and caveats: At progression, clonality fell back toward baseline after rising at ibrutinib response. There were few public clonotypes, and on treatment they contracted or stayed stable.

Details on this clone: What it binds is not known.

The CDR3 has 17 residues. Trimming left V 1 base short and J 0 bases short, with 15 bases between. Per germline, CDR1 LGHNA and CDR2 YSLEER. This sample comprised PBMCs, obtained at disease progression, from a patient treated with ibrutinib. V is TRBV4-3 and J is TRBJ1-1; possibly TRBD1 for D (5 bases). This receptor was obtained from a human donor with chronic lymphocytic leukemia. This CDR3 is CASSQGVGDSMNTEAFF. As DNA, the CDR3 is TGCGCCAGCAGCCAAGGGGTAGGAGACAGCATGAACACTGAAGCTTTCTTT.